Included here is one T cell receptor (beta chain) sequence, with context. Its antigen remains unknown. One entry per CDR3 protein, called by TCRdb with MiXCR from the reads. The sample lists about 130,000 distinct CDR3 sequences, 20% to 30% occurring once. This entry is derived from a study of T cell repertoires in cytomegalovirus infection. The wider study: The public TCR beta signatures pointed to both CMV infection and matching HLA type.

The germline V gene encodes CDR1 MDHEN and CDR2 SYDVKM. Trimming removed 3 bases from V and 5 bases from J; junction bases left unmatched: 5. CDR3 length equals 16 residues. General study findings and limits: HLA-C-restricted, CMV-specific TCR beta clonotypes were dominant ex vivo. The cumulative frequency of public TCR beta families identified carriers of CMV plus the relevant HLA.

This clonotype originated in a human donor in good health (CMV status not recorded). Some clones in this sample may be carry-over from other donors' samples. V is TRBV28 and J is TRBJ2-1; 12 nucleotides match TRBD2. Sequenced input: PBMCs, sequenced either directly or after in vitro stimulation (not recorded which). CDR3 nucleotide sequence: TGTGCCAGCAGTTTGATGGGACTAGCGGGCCACAATGAGCAGTTCTTC. The encoded protein is CASSLMGLAGHNEQFF.